These 11 T cell receptor beta chains came from one sample sequenced in a study of blood T cell repertoires in COVID-19. TCRdb's copy holds only in-frame clones and misses some; the assay was immunoSEQ multiplex PCR. The data contain approximately 91,000 clones, around 90% of them singletons. The sample comprised peripheral blood. The receptors stem from a man between 65 and 85 years old with acute or convalescent COVID-19.

This chain connects TRBV11-2 to TRBJ1-5, with TRBD1 matching 7 bases. The J segment lost 2 bases and the V segment lost 5 bases, leaving 6 bases of the junction unmatched. This CDR3 has 15 amino acids. Looked up from germline, CDR1 is SGHAT and CDR2 is FQNNGV. The CDR3 spells CASSTGQERNQPQHF. The CDR3 bases are TGTGCCAGCAGCACTGGACAGGAACGCAATCAGCCCCAGCATTTT.

The genes are TRBV2 and TRBJ2-3, with D tentatively TRBD2 (5 bases). Germline loops: CDR1 SNHLY, CDR2 FYNNEI. This CDR3 region has 15 residues. V dropped 4 bases and J dropped 0 bases, with 11 bases sitting between them. CDR3 region: CASSVRTPSTDTQYF. As DNA, the CDR3 is TGTGCCAGCAGTGTGAGGACTCCTAGCACAGATACGCAGTATTTT.

J is TRBJ2-7 and V is TRBV9, with 9 positions matching TRBD2. The CDR3 length is 14 residues. Germline trimming cut 4 bases from V and 4 bases from J; bases unmatched to any gene: 6. Germline loops: CDR1 SGDLS, CDR2 YYNGEE. The CDR3 nucleotides are TGTGCCAGCAGCTCGGGCAGCGGGGGGTACGAGCAGTACTTC. This encodes CASSSGSGGYEQYF.

J is TRBJ2-7 and V is TRBV9, with 9 bases that match TRBD1. Germline CDR1 and CDR2: SGDLS and YYNGEE. This CDR3 spans 15 amino acids. The junction had 10 bases not matched to a gene; V was cut back by 5 bases and J by 4 bases. In DNA, the CDR3 is TGTGCCAGCAGTCCTTCCCCGACAGGGGGATACGAGCAGTACTTC. This gives the protein CASSPSPTGGYEQYF.

The rearrangement joins TRBV5-4 to TRBJ2-6; D is uncertain. The CDR3 spans 15 residues. Trimming stripped 6 bases from V and 0 bases from J, with 10 bases between. Germline V gene data show CDR1 as SGHNT and CDR2 as YYREEE (reference sequence). CDR3 sequence (DNA): TGTGCCAGCAATGATGAGTTCTCTGGGGCCAACGTCCTGACTTTC. It translates to CASNDEFSGANVLTF.

This chain joins TRBV25-1 and TRBJ2-1; weak D call: TRBD2 (6 bases). The germline V gene has CDR1 MGHDK and CDR2 SYGVNS. V shed 3 bases and J shed 7 bases, with 13 bases lying between them. CDR3 length equals 14 residues. CDR3: CASSDGGWVNEQFF. CDR3 coding DNA: TGTGCCAGCAGTGACGGGGGTTGGGTAAATGAGCAGTTCTTC.

The chain recombines TRBV7-9 with TRBJ1-2; D uncertain. The V end was cut by 4 bases, the J end by 0 bases, with 18 bases between. The CDR3 runs 17 residues. The germline CDR1 and CDR2 sequences are SEHNR and FQNEAQ (reference sequence). CDR3 sequence: CASSSRGSSPANYGYTF. CDR3 sequence (DNA): TGTGCCAGCAGCTCACGGGGTTCCTCCCCGGCTAACTATGGCTACACCTTC.

The V call is TRBV27, the J call TRBJ2-2, with 7 bases fitting TRBD2. The CDR3 contains 13 residues. Germline CDR1 MNHEY, CDR2 SMNVEV (reference sequence). V lost 5 bases and J lost 6; bases outside the gene matches: 3. The CDR3 sequence is CASSPRGAGELFF. CDR3 bases: TGTGCCAGCAGTCCACGGGGGGCCGGGGAGCTGTTTTTT.

This chain joins TRBV11-3 and TRBJ2-5, with a tentative D call TRBD1 (6 bases). CDR3 size: 15 residues. Germline CDR1 is SGHNT and CDR2 is YENEEA. V lost 1 base and J lost 1, with 10 bases in between. The CDR3 here is CASSLGRGIQETQYF. CDR3 sequence (DNA): TGTGCCAGCAGCTTAGGCAGGGGAATCCAAGAGACCCAGTACTTC.

The chain employs TRBV9 and TRBJ2-3, with 9 bases fitting TRBD2. CDR1 is SGDLS, CDR2 YYNGEE, per germline. CDR3 size: 15 residues. Trimming at V came to 7 bases and at J to 0 bases, leaving 6 bases not matched to a gene. CDR3 sequence (DNA): TGTGCCAGCGGAGCGGGGGGATTTAGCACAGATACGCAGTATTTT. Its translation is CASGAGGFSTDTQYF.

The chain recombines TRBV6-5 with TRBJ1-6; tentatively, D is TRBD1 (5 bases). Germline values: CDR1 MNHEY, CDR2 SVGAGI. Trimming removed 7 bases from V and 7 bases from J, with 14 bases in between. The CDR3 length is 14 residues. CDR3: CASNSRARNSPLHF. CDR3 bases: TGTGCCAGCAATTCCAGGGCACGGAATTCACCCCTCCACTTT.